This record looks at one T cell receptor beta chain sequence and its context. As yet, its antigen is unknown. The study ran its PCR with 60 Vbeta and 13 Jbeta primers. The method was immunoSEQ multiplex PCR; TCRdb's version includes in-frame clones alone and lacks a portion of them. The sample holds roughly 92,000 clones, about 7.6% seen once. This record comes from a study of cytomegalovirus exposure and HLA in healthy donors. Germline V gene sequence: CDR1 SGDLS, CDR2 YYNGEE. This CDR3 region has 20 residues. The J segment lost 0 bases and the V segment lost 4 bases, leaving 13 bases of the junction unmatched. Regarding the study as a whole: The study listed about 150 cytomegalovirus-associated TCR beta chains. More clonal expansion characterized HLA-associated TCR beta chains than equally common others in a later analysis.

At sampling all donors were nominally healthy, likely with unrecorded immune exposures. The sequence was collected from a man in his fifties or sixties in good health and CMV-seronegative. Sequenced input: PBMCs. V gene TRBV9 combines with J gene TRBJ2-1; TRBD2 aligns across 13 bases. CDR3 DNA sequence: TGTGCCAGCAGCTTCGGACTAGCGGGAGAATCCGAAAGCTCCTACAATGAGCAGTTCTTC. Translated, it gives CASSFGLAGESESSYNEQFF. The complete variable domain, with remaining parts taken from reference TRBV9 and TRBJ2-1, reads DSGVTQTPKHLITATGQRVTLRCSPRSGDLSVYWYQQSLDQGLQFLIQYYNGEERAKGNILERFSAQQFPDLHSELNLSSLELGDSALYFCASSFGLAGESESSYNEQFFGPGTRLTVL.